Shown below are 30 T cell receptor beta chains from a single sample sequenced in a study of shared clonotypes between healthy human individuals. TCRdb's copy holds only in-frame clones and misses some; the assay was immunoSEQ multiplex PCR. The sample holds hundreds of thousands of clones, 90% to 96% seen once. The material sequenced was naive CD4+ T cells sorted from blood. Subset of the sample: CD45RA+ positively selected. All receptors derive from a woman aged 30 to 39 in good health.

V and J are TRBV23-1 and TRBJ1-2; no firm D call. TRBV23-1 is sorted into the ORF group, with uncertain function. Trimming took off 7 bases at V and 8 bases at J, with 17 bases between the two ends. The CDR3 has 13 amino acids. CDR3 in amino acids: CASTRGPFGGYTF. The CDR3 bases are TGCGCCAGCACCCGAGGACCTTTTGGAGGCTACACCTTC.

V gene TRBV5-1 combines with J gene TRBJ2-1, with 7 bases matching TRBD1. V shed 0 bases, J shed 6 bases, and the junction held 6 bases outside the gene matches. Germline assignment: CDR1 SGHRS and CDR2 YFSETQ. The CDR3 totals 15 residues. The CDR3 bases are TGCGCCAGCAGCTTGGATTCGACAGGGTTCAATGAGCAGTTCTTC. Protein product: CASSLDSTGFNEQFF.

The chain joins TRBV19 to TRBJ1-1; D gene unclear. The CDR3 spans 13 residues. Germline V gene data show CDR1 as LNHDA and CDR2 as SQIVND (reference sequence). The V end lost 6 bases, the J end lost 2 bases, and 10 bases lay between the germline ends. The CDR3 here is CASRILSNTEAFF. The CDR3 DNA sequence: TGTGCCAGTAGGATCCTTTCAAACACTGAAGCTTTCTTT.

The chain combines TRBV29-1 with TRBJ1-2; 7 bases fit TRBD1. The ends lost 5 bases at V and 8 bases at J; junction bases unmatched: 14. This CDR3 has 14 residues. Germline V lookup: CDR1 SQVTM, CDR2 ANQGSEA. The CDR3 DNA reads TGCAGCGTTTTGGGGACAGAGAGGTCCTACGGCTACACCTTC. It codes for CSVLGTERSYGYTF.

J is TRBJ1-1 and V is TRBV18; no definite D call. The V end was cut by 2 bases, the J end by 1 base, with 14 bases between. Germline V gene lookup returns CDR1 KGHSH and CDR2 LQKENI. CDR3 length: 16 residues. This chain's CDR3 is CASSPAGGSGNTEAFF. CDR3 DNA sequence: TGTGCCAGCTCACCAGCGGGAGGGAGTGGGAACACTGAAGCTTTCTTT.

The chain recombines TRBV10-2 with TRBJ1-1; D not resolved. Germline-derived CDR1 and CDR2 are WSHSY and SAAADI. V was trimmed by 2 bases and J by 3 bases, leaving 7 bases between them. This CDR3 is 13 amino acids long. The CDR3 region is CASSEGRDTEAFF. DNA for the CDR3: TGCGCCAGCAGTGAGGGCCGGGACACTGAAGCTTTCTTT.

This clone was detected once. The CDR3 is CAIKLADFTDTQYF. CDR3 in DNA: TGTGCCATCAAACTAGCGGATTTCACAGATACGCAGTATTTT. This chain connects TRBV10-3 to TRBJ2-3; 8 nucleotides agree with TRBD2. V trimming: 7 bases; J trimming: 2 bases; junction bases outside the gene matches: 5. The germline CDR1 and CDR2 sequences are ENHRY and SYGVKD. The CDR3 totals 14 residues.

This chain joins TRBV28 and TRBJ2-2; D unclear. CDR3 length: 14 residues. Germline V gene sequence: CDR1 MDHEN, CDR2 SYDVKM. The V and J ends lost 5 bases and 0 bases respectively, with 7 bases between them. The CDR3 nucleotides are TGTGCCAGCAGTGTGCACTCGAACACCGGGGAGCTGTTTTTT. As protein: CASSVHSNTGELFF.

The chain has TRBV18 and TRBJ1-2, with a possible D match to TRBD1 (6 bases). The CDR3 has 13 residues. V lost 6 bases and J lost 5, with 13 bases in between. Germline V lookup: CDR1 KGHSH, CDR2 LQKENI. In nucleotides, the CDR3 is TGTGCCAGCTCTGGCGGGACACCATATGGCTACACCTTC. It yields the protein CASSGGTPYGYTF.

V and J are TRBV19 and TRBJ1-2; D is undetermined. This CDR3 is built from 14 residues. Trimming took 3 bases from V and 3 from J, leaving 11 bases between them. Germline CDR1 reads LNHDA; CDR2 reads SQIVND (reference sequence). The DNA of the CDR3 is TGTGCCAGTAGTATGAACCTACTTGACTATGGCTACACCTTC. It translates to CASSMNLLDYGYTF.

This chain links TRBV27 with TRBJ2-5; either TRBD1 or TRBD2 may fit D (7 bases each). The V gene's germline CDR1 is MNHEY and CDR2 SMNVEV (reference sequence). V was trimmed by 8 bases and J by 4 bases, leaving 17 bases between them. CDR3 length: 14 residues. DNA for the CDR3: TGTGCCAGCTGGGGGGGAAGGGGGCGAGAGACCCAGTACTTC. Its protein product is CASWGGRGRETQYF.

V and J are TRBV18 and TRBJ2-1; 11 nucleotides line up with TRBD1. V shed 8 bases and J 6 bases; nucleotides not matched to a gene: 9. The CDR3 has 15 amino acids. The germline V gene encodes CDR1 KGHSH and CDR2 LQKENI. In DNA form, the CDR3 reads TGTGCCAGCCGGTTTGGGACAGGGGGGTCCAATGAGCAGTTCTTC. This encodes CASRFGTGGSNEQFF.

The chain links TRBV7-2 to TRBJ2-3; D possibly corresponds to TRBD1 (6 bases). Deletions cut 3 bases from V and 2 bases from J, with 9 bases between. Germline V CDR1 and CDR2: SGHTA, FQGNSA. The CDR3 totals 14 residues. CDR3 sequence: CASSLGAATDTQYF. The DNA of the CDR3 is TGTGCCAGCAGCTTGGGGGCGGCCACAGATACGCAGTATTTT.

The DNA for the CDR3 is TGTGCCAGCCAGAATTTGAACACTGAAGCTTTCTTT. It is translated as CASQNLNTEAFF. This sequence joins TRBV28 and TRBJ1-1; D not certain. The CDR3 runs to 12 residues. The germline gives CDR1 MDHEN, CDR2 SYDVKM. Trimming left V 8 bases short and J 0 bases short, with 7 bases between. The variable domain in full, completed from reference TRBV28 and TRBJ1-1, reads DVKVTQSSRYLVKRTGEKVFLECVQDMDHENMFWYRQDPGLGLRLIYFSYDVKMKEKGDIPEGYSVSREKKERFSLILESASTNQTSMYLCASQNLNTEAFFGQGTRLTVV.

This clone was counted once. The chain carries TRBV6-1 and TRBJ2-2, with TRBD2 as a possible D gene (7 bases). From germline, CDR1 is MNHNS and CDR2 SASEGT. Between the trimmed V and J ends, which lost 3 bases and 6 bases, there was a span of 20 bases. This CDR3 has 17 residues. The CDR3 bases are TGTGCCAGCAGTGACACGCCGATTTTCGGGGGGCCCGGGGAGCTGTTTTTT. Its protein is CASSDTPIFGGPGELFF.

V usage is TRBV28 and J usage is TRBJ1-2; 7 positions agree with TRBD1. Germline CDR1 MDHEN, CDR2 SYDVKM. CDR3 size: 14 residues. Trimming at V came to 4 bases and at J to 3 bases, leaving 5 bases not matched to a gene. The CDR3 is CASSSATGDYGYTF. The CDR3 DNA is TGTGCCAGCAGTTCCGCAACAGGGGACTATGGCTACACCTTC.

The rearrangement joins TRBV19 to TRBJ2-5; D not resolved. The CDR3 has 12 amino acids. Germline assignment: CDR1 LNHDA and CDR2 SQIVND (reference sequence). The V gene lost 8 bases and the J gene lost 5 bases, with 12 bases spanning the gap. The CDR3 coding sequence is TGTGCCAGTCAAGGAATCGGGGAGACCCAGTACTTC. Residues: CASQGIGETQYF.

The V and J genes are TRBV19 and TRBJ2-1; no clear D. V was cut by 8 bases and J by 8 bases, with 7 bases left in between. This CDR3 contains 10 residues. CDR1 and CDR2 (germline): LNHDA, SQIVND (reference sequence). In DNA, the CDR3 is TGTGCCAGTGGCACCCATGAGCAGTTCTTC. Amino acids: CASGTHEQFF.

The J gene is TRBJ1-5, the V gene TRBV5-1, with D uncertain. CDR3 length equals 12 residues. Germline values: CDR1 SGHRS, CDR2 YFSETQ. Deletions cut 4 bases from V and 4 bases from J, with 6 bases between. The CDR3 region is CASSGQNQPQHF. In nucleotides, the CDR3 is TGCGCCAGCAGCGGTCAGAATCAGCCCCAGCATTTT.

The CDR3: CASSEGLAGSYEQYF. CDR3 in DNA: TGCGCCAGCAGTGAAGGGCTAGCGGGATCATACGAGCAGTACTTC. The chain couples TRBV10-1 to TRBJ2-5; 9 nucleotides line up with TRBD2. The J call may be wrong; the DNA end is better matched by TRBJ2-7. CDR1 and CDR2 from the germline V gene are WNHNN and SYGVQD (reference sequence). This CDR3 region has 15 residues.

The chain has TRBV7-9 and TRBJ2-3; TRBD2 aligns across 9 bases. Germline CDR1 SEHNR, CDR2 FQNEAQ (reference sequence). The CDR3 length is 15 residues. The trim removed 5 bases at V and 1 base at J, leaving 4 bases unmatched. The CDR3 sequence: CASSGAGGRTDTQYF. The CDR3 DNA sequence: TGTGCCAGCAGCGGAGCGGGAGGACGCACAGATACGCAGTATTTT. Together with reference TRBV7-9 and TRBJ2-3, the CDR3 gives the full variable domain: DTGVSQNPRHKITKRGQNVTFRCDPISEHNRLYWYRQTLGQGPEFLTYFQNEAQLEKSRLLSDRFSAERPKGSFSTLEIQRTEQGDSAMYLCASSGAGGRTDTQYFGPGTRLTVL.

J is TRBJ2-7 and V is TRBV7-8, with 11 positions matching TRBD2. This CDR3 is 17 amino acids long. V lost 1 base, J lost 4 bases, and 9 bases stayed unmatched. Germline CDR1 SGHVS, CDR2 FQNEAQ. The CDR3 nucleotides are TGTGCCAGCAGCTTAGATTTCGGGACTAGCGGAGGGTACGAGCAGTACTTC. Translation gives CASSLDFGTSGGYEQYF.

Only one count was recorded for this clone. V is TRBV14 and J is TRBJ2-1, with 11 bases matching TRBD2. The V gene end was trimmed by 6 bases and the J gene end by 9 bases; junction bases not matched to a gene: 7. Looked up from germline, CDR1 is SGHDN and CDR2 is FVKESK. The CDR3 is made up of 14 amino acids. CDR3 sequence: CASSGTSGPSEQFF. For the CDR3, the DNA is TGTGCCAGCAGTGGGACTAGCGGCCCCAGTGAGCAGTTCTTC. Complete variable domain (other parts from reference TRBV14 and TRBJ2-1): EAGVTQFPSHSVIEKGQTVTLRCDPISGHDNLYWYRRVMGKEIKFLLHFVKESKQDESGMPNNRFLAERTGGTYSTLKVQPAELEDSGVYFCASSGTSGPSEQFFGPGTRLTVL.

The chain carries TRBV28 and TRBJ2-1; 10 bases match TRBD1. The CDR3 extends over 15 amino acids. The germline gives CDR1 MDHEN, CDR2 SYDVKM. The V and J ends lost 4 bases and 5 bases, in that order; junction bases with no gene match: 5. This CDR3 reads CASSSSGQGNNEQFF. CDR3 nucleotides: TGTGCCAGCAGTTCGTCGGGACAGGGGAACAATGAGCAGTTCTTC.

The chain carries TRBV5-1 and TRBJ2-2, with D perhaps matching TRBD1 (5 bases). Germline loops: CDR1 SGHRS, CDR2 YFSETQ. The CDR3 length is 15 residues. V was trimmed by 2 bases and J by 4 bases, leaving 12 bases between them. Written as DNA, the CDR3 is TGCGCCAGCAGCTTTAATGGGGCAGGCACCGGGGAGCTGTTTTTT. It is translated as CASSFNGAGTGELFF.

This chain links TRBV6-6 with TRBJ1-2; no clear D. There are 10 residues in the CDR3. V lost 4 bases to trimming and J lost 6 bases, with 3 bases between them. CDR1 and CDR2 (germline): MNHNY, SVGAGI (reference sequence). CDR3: CASSSDGYTF. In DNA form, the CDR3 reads TGTGCCAGCAGTTCTGATGGCTACACCTTC.

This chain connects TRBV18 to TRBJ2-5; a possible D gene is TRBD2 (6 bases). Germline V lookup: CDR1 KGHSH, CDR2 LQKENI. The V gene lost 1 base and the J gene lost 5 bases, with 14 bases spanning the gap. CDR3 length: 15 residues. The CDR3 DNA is TGTGCCAGCTCACCACGGGCGGGACCCCCTGAGACCCAGTACTTC. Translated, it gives CASSPRAGPPETQYF.

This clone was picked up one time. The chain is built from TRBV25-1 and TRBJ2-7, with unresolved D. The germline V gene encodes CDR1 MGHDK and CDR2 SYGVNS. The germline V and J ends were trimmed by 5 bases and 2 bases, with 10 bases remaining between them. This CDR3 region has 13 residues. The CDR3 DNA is TGTGCCAGCAGTCCCACACTAACCTACGAGCAGTACTTC. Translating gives CASSPTLTYEQYF.

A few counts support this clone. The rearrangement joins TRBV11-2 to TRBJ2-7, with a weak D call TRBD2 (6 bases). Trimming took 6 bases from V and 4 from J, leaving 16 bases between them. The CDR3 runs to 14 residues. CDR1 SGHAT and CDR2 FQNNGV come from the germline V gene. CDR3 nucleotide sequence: TGTGCCAGCAGACGACCGGGAGTCTCTTACGAGCAGTACTTC. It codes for CASRRPGVSYEQYF.

The CDR3 here is CASSLGLAGGLLDTQYF. The CDR3 DNA is TGTGCCAGCAGTCTCGGACTAGCGGGAGGCCTCCTAGATACGCAGTATTTT. V gene TRBV28 combines with J gene TRBJ2-3; 14 nucleotides agree with TRBD2. The CDR3 sequence is 17 residues long. J gave up 5 bases and V 5 bases, and 9 bases lay outside the gene matches. Per germline, CDR1 MDHEN and CDR2 SYDVKM. Based on the CDR3 plus reference TRBV28 and TRBJ2-3, the full variable domain is DVKVTQSSRYLVKRTGEKVFLECVQDMDHENMFWYRQDPGLGLRLIYFSYDVKMKEKGDIPEGYSVSREKKERFSLILESASTNQTSMYLCASSLGLAGGLLDTQYFGPGTRLTVL.